The next 17 T cell receptor beta chains were all read from a single sample in a study of cytomegalovirus exposure and HLA in healthy donors. The primer mix had 60 Vbeta and 13 Jbeta primers. Data came from immunoSEQ multiplex PCR; TCRdb stores just in-frame clones and leaves some out. The sample lists 200,000 to 300,000 clones; about four fifths were seen once. The sample taken for sequencing was PBMCs. Every receptor here comes from a woman between 35 and 50 years old in good health and CMV-seropositive.

J is TRBJ2-7 and V is TRBV4-3; TRBD1 matches 10 bases. The V and J ends lost 3 bases and 4 bases, in that order; junction bases with no gene match: 3. Germline V gene lookup returns CDR1 LGHNA and CDR2 YSLEER. This CDR3 spans 14 amino acids. The DNA for the CDR3 is TGCGCCAGCAGCCAGGGGGACAGGGGTTACGAGCAGTACTTC. It codes for CASSQGDRGYEQYF.

This rearrangement joins TRBV4-1 to TRBJ2-2, with 7 bases aligning to TRBD1. Unmatched junction bases numbered 9, after V lost 5 bases and J lost 6 bases. The CDR3 length is 15 residues. CDR1 MGHRA and CDR2 YSYEKL come from the germline V gene. CDR3 sequence (DNA): TGCGCCAGCAGCACCGCCACAGGGGCCTCCGGGGAGCTGTTTTTT. Amino acids: CASSTATGASGELFF.

V usage is TRBV15 and J usage is TRBJ2-2, with TRBD2 identical over 7 bases. J lost 3 bases, V lost 7 bases, and 8 bases had no gene match. From germline, CDR1 is LNHNV and CDR2 YYDKDF (reference sequence). CDR3 length: 15 amino acids. Here the CDR3 reads CATTREGRDTGELFF. The DNA of the CDR3 is TGTGCCACCACTAGGGAGGGTAGGGACACCGGGGAGCTGTTTTTT.

J is TRBJ2-2 and V is TRBV6-1; TRBD2 aligns across 7 bases. The CDR3 extends over 14 amino acids. Unmatched junction bases numbered 6, after V lost 7 bases and J lost 4 bases. The germline V gene encodes CDR1 MNHNS and CDR2 SASEGT. DNA of the CDR3: TGTGCCAGCACCCCCCCGGGGGGCACCGGGGAGCTGTTTTTT. Translation gives CASTPPGGTGELFF.

This sequence joins TRBV9 and TRBJ2-7; 7 bases are a match to TRBD2. This CDR3 comprises 15 residues. CDR1 SGDLS and CDR2 YYNGEE come from the germline V gene. V shed 3 bases, J shed 2 bases, and the junction held 8 bases outside the gene matches. This chain's CDR3 is CASSATASGAYEQYF. The CDR3 bases are TGTGCCAGCAGCGCCACGGCTAGCGGTGCCTACGAGCAGTACTTC.

The gene calls are TRBV28 and TRBJ1-4, with 10 nucleotides matching TRBD1. The germline CDR1 and CDR2 sequences are MDHEN and SYDVKM. The CDR3 sequence is 15 residues long. V shed 5 bases and J 7 bases; nucleotides not matched to a gene: 7. CDR3 region: CASSTRQGAFEKLFF. The CDR3 DNA reads as TGTGCCAGCAGTACCCGACAGGGGGCCTTTGAAAAACTGTTTTTT.

This chain connects TRBV28 to TRBJ1-6; no firm D call. The V end lost 2 bases, the J end lost 5 bases, and 10 bases lay between the germline ends. The CDR3 sequence is 15 residues long. The germline CDR1 and CDR2 sequences are MDHEN and SYDVKM. CDR3 amino acids: CASSLARTNNSPLHF. CDR3 nucleotides: TGTGCCAGCAGTTTAGCCAGGACTAATAATTCACCCCTCCACTTT.

This rearrangement joins TRBV7-6 to TRBJ2-3; 12 bases line up with TRBD2. There are 19 residues in the CDR3. CDR1 is SGHVS, CDR2 FNYEAQ, per germline. With V trimmed by 4 bases and J by 1 base, 12 bases remained unmatched. CDR3 in DNA: TGTGCCAGCAGCTCTTCGACTAGCGGGAGTGGGATGGGCACAGATACGCAGTATTTT. Translating it yields CASSSSTSGSGMGTDTQYF.

This clone was found a few times. This chain joins TRBV7-2 and TRBJ2-5, with a tentative D call TRBD2 (5 bases). CDR3 length: 13 residues. Trimming left V 3 bases short and J 4 bases short, with 9 bases between. CDR1 is SGHTA, CDR2 FQGNSA, per germline. CDR3 sequence: CASSFLEAETQYF. The DNA for the CDR3 is TGTGCCAGCAGCTTCTTGGAGGCAGAGACCCAGTACTTC.

The chain links TRBV19 to TRBJ2-1; 10 nucleotides line up with TRBD2. The trim removed 1 base at V and 8 bases at J, leaving 5 bases unmatched. The CDR3 extends over 15 amino acids. The germline CDR1 and CDR2 sequences are LNHDA and SQIVND (reference sequence). This chain's CDR3 is CASSIVSGRAYEQFF. DNA for the CDR3: TGTGCCAGTAGTATAGTAAGCGGGAGGGCGTATGAGCAGTTCTTC.

The chain carries TRBV15 and TRBJ2-5; the D gene is possibly TRBD2 (6 bases). The CDR3 consists of 14 residues. Germline CDR1 reads LNHNV; CDR2 reads YYDKDF (reference sequence). V was clipped by 0 bases and J by 11 bases, with 16 bases between them. The CDR3 bases are TGTGCCACCAGCAGAGACAGGACTATCGGTGAGCAGTACTTC. Translating gives CATSRDRTIGEQYF.

This clone was seen a single time. The chain's CDR3 is CASSFERGAGEKLFF. The CDR3 nucleotides read TGTGCCAGCAGTTTCGAGCGGGGGGCGGGTGAAAAACTGTTTTTT. The chain carries TRBV6-5 and TRBJ1-4; a possible D gene is TRBD1 (6 bases). The germline V and J ends were trimmed by 4 bases and 7 bases, with 16 bases remaining between them. In germline, CDR1 is MNHEY, CDR2 SVGAGI. The CDR3 length is 15 residues.

V and J are TRBV30 and TRBJ1-3; no clear D gene. The ends were cut back, 2 bases at V and 1 base at J, with 9 bases in the middle. The CDR3 spans 14 residues. Germline V lookup: CDR1 GTSNPN, CDR2 SVGIG (reference sequence). CDR3 DNA: TGTGCCTGGAGTAAGCGGCGATCTGGAAACACCATATATTTT. Amino acids: CAWSKRRSGNTIYF.

This clone is a singleton in its sample. The V call is TRBV28, the J call TRBJ2-5, with D tentatively TRBD2 (7 bases). Trimming took 6 bases from V and 5 from J, leaving 19 bases between them. Germline V gene data show CDR1 as MDHEN and CDR2 as SYDVKM. This CDR3 contains 15 residues. The CDR3 reads CASRGGGVLVETQYF. The CDR3, as DNA: TGTGCCAGCAGGGGAGGGGGTGTGTTGGTGGAGACCCAGTACTTC.

For the CDR3, the DNA is TGTGCCATCATGGGGTGCGGGAGGGAGGTAGATACGCAGTATTTT. This encodes CAIMGCGREVDTQYF. The gene calls are TRBV10-3 and TRBJ2-3; TRBD2 agrees at 9 bases. The CDR3 is made up of 15 amino acids. Germline V gene data show CDR1 as ENHRY and CDR2 as SYGVKD. Losses at the gene ends were 7 bases for V and 5 bases for J; bases not matched to a gene: 10.

This clone has just a few counts. This sequence joins TRBV6-5 and TRBJ2-3; TRBD1 is a possible D gene (6 bases). V dropped 8 bases and J dropped 0 bases, with 12 bases sitting between them. CDR1 is MNHEY and CDR2 is SVGAGI in the germline V gene. The CDR3 is 14 residues long. Written as DNA, the CDR3 is TGTGCCAGCGCGGACAGAGAAAGCACAGATACGCAGTATTTT. Protein: CASADRESTDTQYF.

The rearrangement joins TRBV28 to TRBJ2-5; D is perhaps TRBD2 (6 bases). This CDR3 is built from 16 residues. Between the trimmed V and J ends, which lost 5 bases and 1 base, there was a span of 17 bases. Germline V CDR1 and CDR2: MDHEN, SYDVKM. The CDR3 loop is CASSLQIVGGQETQYF. In nucleotides, the CDR3 is TGTGCCAGCAGTCTTCAAATCGTGGGGGGCCAAGAGACCCAGTACTTC.